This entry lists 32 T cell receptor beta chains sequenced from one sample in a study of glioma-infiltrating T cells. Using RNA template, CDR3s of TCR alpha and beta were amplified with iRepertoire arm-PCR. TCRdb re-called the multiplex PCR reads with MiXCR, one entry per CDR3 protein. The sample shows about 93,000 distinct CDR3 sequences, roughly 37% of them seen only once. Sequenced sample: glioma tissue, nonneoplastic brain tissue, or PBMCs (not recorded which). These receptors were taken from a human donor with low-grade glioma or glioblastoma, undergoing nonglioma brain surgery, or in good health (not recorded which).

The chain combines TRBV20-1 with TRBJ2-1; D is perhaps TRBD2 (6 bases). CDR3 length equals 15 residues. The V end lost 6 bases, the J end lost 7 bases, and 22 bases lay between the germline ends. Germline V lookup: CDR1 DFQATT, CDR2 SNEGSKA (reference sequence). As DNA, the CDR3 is TGCAGTGCCATCGTCCTAGCAAGAGGGAGGAATGAGCAGTTCTTC. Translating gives CSAIVLARGRNEQFF.

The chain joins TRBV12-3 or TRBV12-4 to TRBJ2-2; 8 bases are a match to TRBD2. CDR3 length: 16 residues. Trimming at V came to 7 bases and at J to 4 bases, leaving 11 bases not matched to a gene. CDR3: CASNRGLAGGTGELFF. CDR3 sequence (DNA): TGTGCCAGCAACCGTGGACTAGCTGGGGGCACCGGGGAGCTGTTTTTT.

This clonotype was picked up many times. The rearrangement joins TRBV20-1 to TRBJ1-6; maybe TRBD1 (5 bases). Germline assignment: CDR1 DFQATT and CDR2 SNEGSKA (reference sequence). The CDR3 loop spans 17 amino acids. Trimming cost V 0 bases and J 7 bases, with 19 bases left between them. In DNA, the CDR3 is TGCAGTGCTAGAGATAACTCCCCCGGACACGTCAATTCACCCCTCCACTTT. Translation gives CSARDNSPGHVNSPLHF.

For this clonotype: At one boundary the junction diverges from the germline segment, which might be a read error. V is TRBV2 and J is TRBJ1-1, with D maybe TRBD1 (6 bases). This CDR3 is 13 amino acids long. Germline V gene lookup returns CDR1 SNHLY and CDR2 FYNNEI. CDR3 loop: CAGIGQTNTETFF. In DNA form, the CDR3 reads TGTGCCGGCATCGGACAGACGAACACTGAAACTTTCTTT.

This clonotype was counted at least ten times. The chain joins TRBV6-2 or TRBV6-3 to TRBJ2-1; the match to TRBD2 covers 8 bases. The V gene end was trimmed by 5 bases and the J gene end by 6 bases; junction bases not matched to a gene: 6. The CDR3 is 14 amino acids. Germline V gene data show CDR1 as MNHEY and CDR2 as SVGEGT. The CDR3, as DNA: TGTGCCAGCAGTCATAGCGGGGACCGCAATGAGCAGTTCTTC. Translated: CASSHSGDRNEQFF.

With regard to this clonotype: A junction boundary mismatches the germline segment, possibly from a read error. The CDR3: CASSLQLRANGQFF. The CDR3 DNA follows: TGTGCCAGCAGCTTACAACTTCGGGCCAATGGGCAGTTCTTC. The chain is built from TRBV7-9 and TRBJ2-1; D gene unclear. This CDR3 is 14 amino acids long. CDR1 SEHNR and CDR2 FQNEAQ come from the germline V gene (reference sequence).

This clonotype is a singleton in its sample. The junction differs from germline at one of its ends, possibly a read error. The CDR3 DNA sequence: TGTGCCAGCAGTGAGGATGACAGGGGAGTTGACATTCACTACTTC. It translates to CASSEDDRGVDIHYF. The chain employs TRBV6-2 or TRBV6-3 and TRBJ2-4; 8 bases match TRBD1. CDR1 MNHEY and CDR2 SVGEGT come from the germline V gene. This CDR3 is 15 amino acids long.

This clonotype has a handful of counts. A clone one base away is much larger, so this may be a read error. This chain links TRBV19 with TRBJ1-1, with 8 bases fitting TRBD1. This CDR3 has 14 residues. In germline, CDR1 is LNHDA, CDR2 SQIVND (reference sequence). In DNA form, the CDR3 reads TGTGCCAGTAGTATCCGGGACAGGAACACTAAAGCTTTCTTT. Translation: CASSIRDRNTKAFF.

CDR3 region: CAREWTGNGNQPQHF. The CDR3 DNA reads as TGTGCCAGGGAATGGACAGGCAACGGCAATCAGCCCCAGCATTTT. The J gene is TRBJ1-5, the V gene TRBV6-1, with TRBD1 matching over 7 bases. The CDR3 runs to 15 residues. V trimming: 9 bases; J trimming: 2 bases; junction bases outside the gene matches: 10. Germline V gene lookup returns CDR1 MNHNS and CDR2 SASEGT.

CDR3 protein: CASSFASGSGDEQFF. DNA for the CDR3: TGTGCCAGCAGTTTCGCTAGCGGGAGTGGCGATGAGCAGTTCTTC. This chain connects TRBV6-1 to TRBJ2-1; 10 bases are a match to TRBD2. Germline V CDR1 and CDR2: MNHNS, SASEGT. The J segment lost 8 bases and the V segment lost 5 bases, leaving 9 bases of the junction unmatched. This CDR3 is built from 15 residues.

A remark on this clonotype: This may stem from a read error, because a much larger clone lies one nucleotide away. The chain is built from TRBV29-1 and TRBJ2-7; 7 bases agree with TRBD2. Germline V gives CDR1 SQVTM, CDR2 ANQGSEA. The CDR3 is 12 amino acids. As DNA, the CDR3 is TGCAGCGTTGCCTCCGGGGACTACGGGCAGTACTTC. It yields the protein CSVASGDYGQYF.

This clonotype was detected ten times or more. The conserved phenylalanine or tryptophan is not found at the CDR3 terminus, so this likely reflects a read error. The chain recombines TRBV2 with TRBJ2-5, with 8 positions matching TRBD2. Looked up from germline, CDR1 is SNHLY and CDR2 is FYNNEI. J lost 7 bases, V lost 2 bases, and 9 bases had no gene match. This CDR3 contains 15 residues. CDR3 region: CASSETSGTAATQYL. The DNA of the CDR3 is TGTGCCAGCAGTGAAACTAGCGGTACGGCGGCGACCCAGTACCTC.

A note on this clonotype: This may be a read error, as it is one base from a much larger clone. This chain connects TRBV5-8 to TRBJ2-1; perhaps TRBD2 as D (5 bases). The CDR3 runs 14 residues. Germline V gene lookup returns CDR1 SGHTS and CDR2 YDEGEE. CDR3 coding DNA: TGTGCCGGCAGCTATGGACTGGCCTACAATGAGCAGTTCTTC. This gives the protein CAGSYGLAYNEQFF.

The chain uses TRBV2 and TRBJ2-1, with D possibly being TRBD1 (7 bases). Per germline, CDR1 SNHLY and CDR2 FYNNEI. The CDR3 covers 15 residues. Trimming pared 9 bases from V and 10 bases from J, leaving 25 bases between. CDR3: CASRPDREVIYEQFF. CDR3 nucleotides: TGTGCCAGTCGACCAGACAGGGAGGTAATCTACGAGCAGTTCTTC.

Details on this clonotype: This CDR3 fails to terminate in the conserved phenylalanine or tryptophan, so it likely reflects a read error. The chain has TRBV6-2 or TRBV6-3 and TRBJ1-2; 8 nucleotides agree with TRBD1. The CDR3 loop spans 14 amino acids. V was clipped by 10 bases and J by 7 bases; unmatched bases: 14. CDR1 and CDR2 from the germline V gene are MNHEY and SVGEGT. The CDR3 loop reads CAISSRGQGSGYTL. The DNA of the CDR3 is TGTGCCATCAGCTCCCGAGGACAGGGCTCTGGCTACACCCTC.

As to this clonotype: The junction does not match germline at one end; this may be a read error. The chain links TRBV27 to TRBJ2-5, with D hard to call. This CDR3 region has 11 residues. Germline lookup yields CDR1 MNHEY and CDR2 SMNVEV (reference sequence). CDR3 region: CASSLQETRYF. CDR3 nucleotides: TGCGCCAGCAGTTTACAAGAGACCCGGTACTTC.

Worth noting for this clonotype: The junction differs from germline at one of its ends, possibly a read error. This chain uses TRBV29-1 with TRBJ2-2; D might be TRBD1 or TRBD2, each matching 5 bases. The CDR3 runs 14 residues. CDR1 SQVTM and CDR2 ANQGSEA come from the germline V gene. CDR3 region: CSVGTAANTEELFF. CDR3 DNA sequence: TGCAGCGTAGGGACGGCCGCGAACACCGAGGAGCTGTTTTTT.

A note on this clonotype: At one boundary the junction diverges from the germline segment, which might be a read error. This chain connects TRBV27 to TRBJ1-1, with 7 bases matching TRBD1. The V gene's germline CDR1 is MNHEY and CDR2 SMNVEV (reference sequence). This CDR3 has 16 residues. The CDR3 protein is CAGSFQRGTVLTEAFF. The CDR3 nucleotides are TGTGCCGGCAGTTTCCAAAGGGGGACAGTCCTAACTGAAGCTTTCTTT.

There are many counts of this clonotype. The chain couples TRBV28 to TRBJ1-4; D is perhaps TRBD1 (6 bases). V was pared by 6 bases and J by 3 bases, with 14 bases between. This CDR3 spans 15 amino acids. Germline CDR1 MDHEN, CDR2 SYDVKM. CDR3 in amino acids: CASRSTGPSNEKLFF. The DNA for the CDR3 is TGTGCCAGCAGGTCCACAGGGCCCTCTAATGAAAAACTGTTTTTT.

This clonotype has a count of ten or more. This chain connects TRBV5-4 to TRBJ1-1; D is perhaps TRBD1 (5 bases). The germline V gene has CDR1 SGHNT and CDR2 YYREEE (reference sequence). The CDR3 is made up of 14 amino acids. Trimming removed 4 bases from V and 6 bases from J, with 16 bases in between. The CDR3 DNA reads TGTGCCAGCAGCCCGAATGGGGCCAAGGCTGAAGCTTTCTTT. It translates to CASSPNGAKAEAFF.

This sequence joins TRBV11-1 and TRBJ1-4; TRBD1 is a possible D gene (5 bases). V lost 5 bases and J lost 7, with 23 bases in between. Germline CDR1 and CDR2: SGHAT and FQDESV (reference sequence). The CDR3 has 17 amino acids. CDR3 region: CASSPTARDQEREKLFF. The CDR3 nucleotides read TGTGCCAGCAGCCCCACCGCCCGGGACCAAGAACGTGAAAAACTGTTTTTT.

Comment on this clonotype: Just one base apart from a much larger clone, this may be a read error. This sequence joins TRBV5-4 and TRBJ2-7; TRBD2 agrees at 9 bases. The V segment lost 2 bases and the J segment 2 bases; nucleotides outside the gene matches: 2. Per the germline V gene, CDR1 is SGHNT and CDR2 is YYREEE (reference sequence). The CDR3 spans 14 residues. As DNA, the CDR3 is TGTGCCAGCAGCTTTAGCGGGGGAACCTACGAGCAGTACTTC. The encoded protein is CASSFSGGTYEQYF.

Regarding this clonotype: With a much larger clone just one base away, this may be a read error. CDR3 protein: CASPPITTSPVNTEAFF. The CDR3, as DNA: TGTGCCAGCCCACCCATCACTACCTCTCCCGTTAACACTGAAGCTTTCTTT. The rearrangement links TRBV18 to TRBJ1-1; D is unclear. CDR1 is KGHSH, CDR2 LQKENI, per germline. The CDR3 extends over 17 amino acids.

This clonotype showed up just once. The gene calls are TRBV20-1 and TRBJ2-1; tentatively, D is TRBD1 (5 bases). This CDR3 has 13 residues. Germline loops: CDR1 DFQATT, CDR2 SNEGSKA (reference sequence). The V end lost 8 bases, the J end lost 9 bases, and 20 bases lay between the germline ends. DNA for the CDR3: TGCAGTCCGCTCGCCAGGGTTAGGGGTGAGCAGTTCTTC. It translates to CSPLARVRGEQFF.

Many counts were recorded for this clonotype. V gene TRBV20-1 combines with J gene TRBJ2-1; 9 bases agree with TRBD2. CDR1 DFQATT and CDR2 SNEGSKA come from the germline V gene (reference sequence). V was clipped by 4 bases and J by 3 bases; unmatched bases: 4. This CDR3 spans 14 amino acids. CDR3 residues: CSANSAGGYNEQFF. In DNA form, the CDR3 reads TGCAGTGCTAACTCAGCGGGGGGCTACAATGAGCAGTTCTTC.

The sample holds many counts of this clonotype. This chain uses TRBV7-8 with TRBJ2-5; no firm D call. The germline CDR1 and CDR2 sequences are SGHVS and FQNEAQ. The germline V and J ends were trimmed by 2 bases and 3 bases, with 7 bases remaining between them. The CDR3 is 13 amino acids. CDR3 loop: CASSLYVEETQYF. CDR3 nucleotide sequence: TGTGCCAGCAGCTTATATGTAGAAGAGACCCAGTACTTC.

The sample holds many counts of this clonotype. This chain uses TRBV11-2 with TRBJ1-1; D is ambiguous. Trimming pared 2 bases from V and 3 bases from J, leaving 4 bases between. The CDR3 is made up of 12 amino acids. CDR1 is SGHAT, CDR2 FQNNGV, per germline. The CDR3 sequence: CASSLYDTEAFF. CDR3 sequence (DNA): TGTGCCAGCAGCTTATACGACACTGAAGCTTTCTTT.

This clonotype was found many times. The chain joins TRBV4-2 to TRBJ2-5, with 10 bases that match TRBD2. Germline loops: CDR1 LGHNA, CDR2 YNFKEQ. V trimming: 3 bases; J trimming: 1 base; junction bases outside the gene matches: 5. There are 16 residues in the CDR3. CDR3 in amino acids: CASSQNIAGGQETQYF. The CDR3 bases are TGTGCCAGCAGCCAGAATATAGCGGGAGGCCAAGAGACCCAGTACTTC.

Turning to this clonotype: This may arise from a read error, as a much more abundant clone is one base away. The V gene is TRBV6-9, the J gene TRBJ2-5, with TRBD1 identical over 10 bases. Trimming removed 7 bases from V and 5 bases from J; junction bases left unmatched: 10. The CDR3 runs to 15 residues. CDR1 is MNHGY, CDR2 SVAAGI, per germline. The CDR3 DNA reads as TGTGCCAGCATTTACGCGACGGGACAGGGGGAGACCCAGTACTTC. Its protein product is CASIYATGQGETQYF.

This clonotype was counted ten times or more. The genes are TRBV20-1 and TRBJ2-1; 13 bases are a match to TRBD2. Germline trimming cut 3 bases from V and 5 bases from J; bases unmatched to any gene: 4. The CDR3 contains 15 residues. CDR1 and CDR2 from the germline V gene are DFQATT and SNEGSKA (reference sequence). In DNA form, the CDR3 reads TGCAGTGCTAGCCCGGGACTAGCGGGAAACAATGAGCAGTTCTTC. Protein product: CSASPGLAGNNEQFF.

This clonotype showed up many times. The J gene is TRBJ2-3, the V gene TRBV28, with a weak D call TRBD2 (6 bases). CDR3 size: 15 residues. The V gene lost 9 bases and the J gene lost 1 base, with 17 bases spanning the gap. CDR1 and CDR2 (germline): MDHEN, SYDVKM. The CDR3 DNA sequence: TGTGCCAGTTCTAGCGTCCCTCGGGGCACAGATACGCAGTATTTT. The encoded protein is CASSSVPRGTDTQYF.

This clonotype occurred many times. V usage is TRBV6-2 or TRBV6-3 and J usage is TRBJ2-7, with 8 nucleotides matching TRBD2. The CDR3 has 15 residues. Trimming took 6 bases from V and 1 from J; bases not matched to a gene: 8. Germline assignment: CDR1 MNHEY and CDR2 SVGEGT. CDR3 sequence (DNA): TGTGCCAGCAGCCCTCAGGTAGCGGGGTCCTACGAGCAGTACTTC. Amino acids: CASSPQVAGSYEQYF.